This T cell receptor (beta chain) was sequenced for a study of technical replicates of blood from several donors. Assay: immunoSEQ multiplex PCR; the TCRdb copy retains only in-frame clones and omits some. In the table there are fewer than 70,000 clones, about 86% of which are singletons. This clone showed up just once. V was clipped by 4 bases and J by 0 bases; unmatched bases: 6. This CDR3 region has 16 residues. Germline assignment: CDR1 SGHKS and CDR2 YYEKEE (reference sequence). V usage is TRBV5-5 and J usage is TRBJ2-1, with TRBD1 matching over 8 bases. The sequence came from a human donor in good health. Some clones in this sample may be carry-over from other donors' samples. The sequencing sample was made of PBMCs. This chain's CDR3 is CASSRRTGSSYNEQFF. The CDR3 nucleotides are TGTGCCAGCAGCCGCCGGACAGGGAGCTCCTACAATGAGCAGTTCTTC.